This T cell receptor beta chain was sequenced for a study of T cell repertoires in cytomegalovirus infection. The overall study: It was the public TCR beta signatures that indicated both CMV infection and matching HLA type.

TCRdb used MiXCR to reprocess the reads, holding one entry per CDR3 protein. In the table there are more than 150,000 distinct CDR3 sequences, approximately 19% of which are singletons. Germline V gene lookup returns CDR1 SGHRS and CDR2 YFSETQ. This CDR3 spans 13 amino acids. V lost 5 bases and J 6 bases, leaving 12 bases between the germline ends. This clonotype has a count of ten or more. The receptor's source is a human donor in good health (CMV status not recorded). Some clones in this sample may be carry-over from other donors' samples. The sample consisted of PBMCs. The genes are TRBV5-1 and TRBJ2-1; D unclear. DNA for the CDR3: TGCGCCAGCAGTCCGGACGCGTTCAATGAGCAGTTCTTC. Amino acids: CASSPDAFNEQFF.